The clone carrying this T cell receptor beta chain was seen repeatedly, ten times or more. Its target is not known. These data belong to a study of glioma-infiltrating T cells. Germline-derived CDR1 and CDR2 are MDHEN and SYDVKM. J was trimmed by 1 base and V by 5 bases; bases with no gene match: 7. The CDR3 spans 15 residues. Study-level results: Non-neoplastic patients had below-expected tissue-blood divergence, while all gliomas exceeded expectation. Very few CDR3 sequences were shared between tissue and blood.

Using RNA template, CDR3s of TCR alpha and beta were amplified with iRepertoire arm-PCR. For one-step reverse transcription and amplification, roughly 100-400 ng of tissue mRNA or PBMC total RNA was used. MiXCR was run by TCRdb on the multiplex PCR reads, yielding one entry per CDR3 protein. The sample includes 90,000 to 100,000 distinct CDR3 sequences, approximately 42% of them seen just once. The chain is built from TRBV28 and TRBJ1-2; 7 bases line up with TRBD1. The receptor was isolated from a human donor with low-grade glioma or glioblastoma, undergoing nonglioma brain surgery, or in good health (not recorded which). The sequenced sample was glioma tissue, nonneoplastic brain tissue, or PBMCs (not recorded which). The CDR3 DNA sequence: TGTGCCAGCAGTATTCCGGGACAGAGTAACTATGGCTACACCTTC. It is translated as CASSIPGQSNYGYTF.